A selection of T cell receptor beta chains follows, all from one sample in a study of OX40 agonist ivuxolimab in advanced cancers. Method: immunoSEQ multiplex PCR; TCRdb's copy keeps in-frame clones and lacks some. This table has some 60,000 clones, approximately 93% appearing once. This material consisted of CD4+ or CD8+ T cells sorted from blood, taken in a trial of the OX40 agonist ivuxolimab. The receptors originated from an adult with an advanced solid tumor such as melanoma, head and neck, liver or kidney cancer. The CDR3 runs from the conserved cysteine through the conserved F or W. The order of the fields is J gene, D gene, V gene, clone size, CDR3 protein, CDR3 DNA. D genes are given only for firm matches. Clone size is shown for a subset of rows, as once, few, many or a class of expanded clone.

TRBJ2-3,TRBD1,TRBV5-6,.,CASSSKAQGTTDTQYF,TGTGCCAGCAGCTCTAAGGCACAGGGGACCACAGATACGCAGTATTTT
TRBJ2-7,TRBD1,TRBV30,.,CAWTTTGEAYEQYF,TGTGCCTGGACAACGACAGGGGAAGCCTACGAGCAGTACTTC
TRBJ2-1,TRBD2,TRBV30,.,CAWELAGVRNEQFF,TGTGCCTGGGAGCTAGCGGGGGTTAGAAATGAGCAGTTCTTC
TRBJ2-6,.,TRBV27,.,CASSPLSPSGANVLTF,TGTGCCAGCAGTCCCCTGAGTCCTTCGGGGGCCAACGTCCTGACTTTC
TRBJ2-7,.,TRBV10-3,.,CAIGSGGTVVDEQYF,TGTGCCATCGGGTCAGGCGGCACGGTGGTCGACGAGCAGTACTTC
TRBJ1-1,.,TRBV20-1,few,CSAVGNTEAFF,TGCAGTGCGGTAGGGAACACTGAAGCTTTCTTT
TRBJ2-7,.,TRBV27,.,CASSLGDVYEQYF,TGTGCCAGCAGTTTAGGGGACGTCTACGAGCAGTACTTC
TRBJ2-7,.,TRBV6-5,.,CASSALLGHYEQYF,TGTGCCAGCAGTGCTCTCTTGGGTCACTACGAGCAGTACTTC
TRBJ2-7,TRBD2,TRBV5-1,.,CASSWELAGGPPEQYF,TGCGCCAGCAGCTGGGAACTAGCGGGGGGGCCTCCCGAGCAGTACTTC
TRBJ1-5,.,TRBV28,.,CASSLAVSNQPQHF,TGTGCCAGCAGCCTAGCAGTTAGCAATCAGCCCCAGCATTTT
TRBJ1-3,.,TRBV6-5,once,CASSYSGLFSGNTIYF,TGTGCCAGCAGTTACTCCGGCCTCTTCTCTGGAAACACCATATATTTT
TRBJ2-2,.,TRBV5-6,.,CASSWWATGELFF,TGTGCCAGCAGCTGGTGGGCCACCGGGGAGCTGTTTTTT
TRBJ2-7,.,TRBV11-2,.,CASSLEFSSTYEQYF,TGTGCCAGCAGCTTAGAATTCTCCTCAACCTACGAGCAGTACTTC
TRBJ2-5,.,TRBV7-9,.,CASSLAGFEETQYF,TGTGCCAGCAGCTTAGCAGGGTTTGAGGAGACCCAGTACTTC
TRBJ2-2,.,TRBV7-6,.,CASSSEMELFF,TGTGCCAGCAGCAGCGAAATGGAGCTGTTTTTT
TRBJ1-2,TRBD1,TRBV5-1,.,CASSEGDRSLYGYTF,TGCGCCAGCAGCGAGGGGGACAGGAGTCTCTATGGCTACACCTTC
TRBJ2-7,.,TRBV5-6,.,CASSSGGQLEQYF,TGTGCCAGCAGCTCTGGAGGCCAGCTGGAGCAGTACTTC
TRBJ2-1,TRBD2,TRBV5-4,.,CASSLVDSGGPDNEQFF,TGTGCCAGCAGCTTGGTTGATAGCGGGGGGCCCGACAATGAGCAGTTCTTC
TRBJ1-2,.,TRBV2,.,CASSEAWGGYTF,TGTGCCAGCAGTGAAGCTTGGGGAGGCTACACCTTC
TRBJ1-5,.,TRBV19,.,CASTPWGLQPQHF,TGTGCCAGTACCCCATGGGGTTTACAGCCCCAGCATTTT
TRBJ1-3,.,TRBV9,.,CASSPRTDSGNTIYF,TGTGCCAGCAGCCCTAGGACTGACTCTGGAAACACCATATATTTT
TRBJ2-7,.,TRBV29-1,.,CSVVVSGGEQYF,TGCAGCGTTGTCGTTAGCGGCGGCGAGCAGTACTTC
TRBJ2-7,.,TRBV6-5,.,CASALGGDYEQYF,TGTGCCAGCGCCTTGGGCGGGGACTACGAGCAGTACTTC
TRBJ1-1,.,TRBV28,.,CASSFSRGGGNTEAFF,TGTGCCAGCAGTTTTTCCCGCGGGGGGGGGAACACTGAAGCTTTCTTT
TRBJ1-1,.,TRBV27,.,CASSLSSTDYTEAFF,TGTGCCAGCAGTTTATCCTCGACAGATTACACTGAAGCTTTCTTT
TRBJ1-1,.,TRBV5-4,.,CASSPTVGVNTEAFF,TGTGCCAGCAGCCCCACCGTGGGGGTCAACACTGAAGCTTTCTTT
TRBJ1-4,.,TRBV5-8,.,CASSLGHWGANEKLFF,TGTGCCAGCAGCTTGGGACATTGGGGGGCTAATGAAAAACTGTTTTTT
TRBJ2-2,.,TRBV10-1,once,CASSGTDTGELFF,TGCGCCAGCAGCGGGACGGATACCGGGGAGCTGTTTTTT
TRBJ1-1,.,TRBV27,.,CASRSETGGTEAFF,TGTGCCAGCAGGTCCGAAACCGGAGGGACTGAAGCTTTCTTT
TRBJ1-4,.,TRBV5-6,once,CASSLVGDSGEKLFF,TGTGCCAGCAGCTTGGTGGGGGATTCGGGTGAAAAACTGTTTTTT
TRBJ2-3,.,TRBV10-2,.,CASSETRGGTDTQYF,TGCGCCAGCAGTGAGACGAGGGGGGGCACAGATACGCAGTATTTT
TRBJ2-7,.,TRBV5-6,.,CASSVGWEQYF,TGTGCCAGCAGCGTTGGGTGGGAGCAGTACTTC
TRBJ1-3,.,TRBV7-9,.,CASSSSAEPGNTIYF,TGTGCCAGCAGTTCATCTGCGGAACCCGGAAACACCATATATTTT
TRBJ1-6,.,TRBV29-1,once,CSVREGNSPLHF,TGCAGCGTCCGGGAGGGGAATTCACCCCTCCACTTT
TRBJ1-1,.,TRBV12-5,.,CASGFYPRDIDTEAFF,TGTGCTAGTGGTTTCTATCCCCGGGACATCGACACTGAAGCTTTCTTT
TRBJ2-7,.,TRBV16,.,CASSQGASSYEQYF,TGTGCCAGCAGCCAAGGGGCAAGCTCCTACGAGCAGTACTTC
TRBJ1-5,.,TRBV28,.,CASSPRLYSNQPQHF,TGTGCCAGCAGTCCCCGTTTGTATAGCAATCAGCCCCAGCATTTT
TRBJ1-1,.,TRBV9,.,CASSVAGENTEAFF,TGTGCCAGCAGCGTAGCGGGGGAGAACACTGAAGCTTTCTTT
TRBJ1-3,.,TRBV9,.,CASSGGAGNTIYF,TGTGCCAGCAGCGGAGGGGCAGGAAACACCATATATTTT
TRBJ2-7,.,TRBV27,.,CASSPTGAYEQYF,TGTGCCAGCAGCCCCACGGGTGCCTACGAGCAGTACTTC
TRBJ2-7,.,TRBV15,.,CATSIKGAEQYF,TGTGCCACCAGCATTAAAGGGGCCGAGCAGTACTTC
TRBJ2-5,TRBD2,TRBV11-2,.,CASRSVSGGRGQETQYF,TGTGCCAGCAGGTCCGTTAGCGGGGGGAGGGGGCAAGAGACCCAGTACTTC
TRBJ2-1,.,TRBV7-9,.,CASSRDSGYNEQFF,TGTGCCAGCAGCCGGGATAGTGGCTACAATGAGCAGTTCTTC
TRBJ2-7,TRBD1,TRBV2,.,CASSGTGGTYEQYF,TGTGCCAGCAGTGGGACAGGGGGGACCTACGAGCAGTACTTC
TRBJ1-6,.,TRBV4-2,few,CASSQGIGLNSPLHF,TGTGCCAGCAGCCAAGGGATAGGACTGAATTCACCCCTCCACTTT
TRBJ1-3,.,TRBV4-1,.,CASSQGWGLGNTIYF,TGCGCCAGCAGCCAAGGTTGGGGGCTCGGAAACACCATATATTTT
TRBJ1-3,.,TRBV6-1,.,CASSEGDSGNTIYF,TGTGCCAGCAGTGAAGGCGACTCTGGAAACACCATATATTTT
TRBJ1-1,.,TRBV30,.,CAWRREGHTEAFF,TGTGCCTGGAGGAGGGAGGGTCACACTGAAGCTTTCTTT
TRBJ2-3,TRBD1,TRBV4-1,.,CASSQDQTGHPTDTQYF,TGCGCCAGCAGCCAAGATCAGACAGGGCATCCCACAGATACGCAGTATTTT
TRBJ2-7,.,TRBV4-1,.,CASSQGGSGYEQYF,TGCGCCAGCAGCCAAGGGGGCAGCGGATACGAGCAGTACTTC
TRBJ1-1,.,TRBV4-1,.,CASSQVGYGGEGEAFF,TGCGCCAGCAGCCAAGTCGGGTATGGTGGGGAAGGTGAAGCTTTCTTT
TRBJ2-7,.,TRBV4-2,.,CASSQPLLEREQYF,TGTGCCAGCAGCCAACCCCTACTAGAACGCGAGCAGTACTTC
TRBJ2-5,TRBD2,TRBV13,.,CASSYTAGLAGQETQYF,TGTGCCAGCAGCTATACCGCGGGACTAGCGGGGCAAGAGACCCAGTACTTC
TRBJ1-1,.,TRBV28,.,CASSFPSGEAFF,TGTGCCAGCAGTTTCCCATCAGGGGAAGCTTTCTTT
TRBJ2-1,TRBD2,TRBV11-1,.,CASSASLAGTYNEQFF,TGTGCCAGCAGCGCCTCCCTAGCGGGGACCTACAATGAGCAGTTCTTC